The clone carrying this TCR beta chain has just one count. Its antigen is as yet unknown. This sample stems from a study of T-cell memory formation after mild COVID-19. The wider study: Largely donor-specific TCR clusters were found.

CDR1 and CDR2 from the germline V gene are SGHRS and YFSETQ. The CDR3 is 14 amino acids. The ends were cut back, 4 bases at V and 6 bases at J, with 13 bases in the middle. MiXCR, applied by TCRdb to the 5' RACE reads, yields one record per CDR3 protein. The table shows hundreds of thousands of distinct CDR3 sequences, with about 16% occurring only once. General study points: Still unconfirmed is whether the second-wave clones peaking on day 37 recognized SARS-CoV-2. Clones contracting across day 15 to 85 had a balanced CD4/CD8 profile; later expanding clones leaned CD4+.

The chain couples TRBV5-1 to TRBJ1-4, with D unclear. The sample consisted of PBMCs or a T cell subset sorted from them (not recorded which). This clonotype was obtained from a man between 18 and 29 years old who had mild COVID-19 (a few samples of this study predate the infection). Cell type and time point are not known. DNA of the CDR3: TGCGCCAGCAGCCATAGGGAACCAGATGAAAAACTGTTTTTT. Translation gives CASSHREPDEKLFF. The variable domain in full, with the rest retrieved from reference TRBV5-1 and TRBJ1-4, is KAGVTQTPRYLIKTRGQQVTLSCSPISGHRSVSWYQQTPGQGLQFLFEYFSETQRNKGNFPGRFSGRQFSNSRSEMNVSTLELGDSALYLCASSHREPDEKLFFGSGTQLSVL.